This T cell receptor beta chain was captured by sequencing in a study of CD8 T cells in Susac syndrome (dated by TCRdb to the late 2010s). Notes on the research overall: Of the Susac syndrome patients who were sequenced, under ten were in clinical remission while roughly 6 had clinically active disease. At blood withdrawal, Susac syndrome patients were therapy-naive, treated with corticosteroids (with IVIg additionally given to some), or treated with IVIg alone. Repertoire sequencing was used to test whether CD8+ T cell activation and differentiation in Susac syndrome was antigen driven. What the authors observed across the whole study: In patients with Susac syndrome, the CD4+ T cell repertoire showed no detectable clonal expansion. The number of individuals in the TCR sequencing and HLA analysis was recognized as being relatively small.

RNA was extracted using the RNeasy kit, and roughly 0.45 to 1 microgram was reverse transcribed with random hexamers. The immunoSEQ multiplex PCR assay, covering 54 Vbeta and 13 Jbeta segments, was used to amplify TCR beta CDR3 regions. To correct PCR amplification bias, a synthetic template baseline was used for both primer optimization and computational correction. The paper's data handling went like this. Reads were annotated to V, D and J genes according to IMGT and were analyzed with immunoSEQ Analyzer, with only productive sequences retained. To calculate clonality, Shannon entropy was normalized by log2 of the number of productive unique sequences and then subtracted from one. Public and private clones were assessed among the 100 most prevalent clones of each patient and control. Clones were defined as Susac-specific if absent from the healthy and MS cohorts, from 1052 published viral clones and from other ImmuneACCESS disease sequences. TCRdb itself trimmed the public reads at Q25 with fastp, ran MiXCR and retained productive beta chains. Rows are unified per CDR3 protein, each entry keeping the most common DNA and genes. The V and J calls were not made by the authors but by TCRdb's processing. This sample gives about 240,000 distinct CDR3 sequences in total; about 96% of them show up just once. The top ten hold less than 0.11% of the sample.

Peripheral blood CD8+ and CD4+ T cells from healthy donors, Susac syndrome patients and multiple sclerosis patients were profiled using high-throughput TCR beta sequencing. Recently defined diagnostic criteria for definite or probable disease were met by the Susac syndrome patients. Bulk CD8+ and CD4+ T cells were purified by magnetic negative isolation, while CD8+ TEMRA cells were enriched using FACS. Blood was collected in EDTA tubes and processed within 24 hours, with PBMCs isolated through density gradient centrifugation. PBMCs intended for TCR sequencing were cryopreserved in liquid nitrogen and thawed later in a water bath at 37 degrees C. The sorted or isolated CD4+, CD8+ and CD8+ TEMRA cells had a purity of 90% or higher. With regard to this clonotype: Its antigen is currently not known. Base qualities were left out, and no much larger clone turns up one base away.

CDR3 length: 14 amino acids, cysteine to phenylalanine. CDR3 DNA is the only sequence kept; it has 42 bases, read in frame from the first base. V loses 4 bases of germline sequence and J loses 8 bases, and the interval between the two ends is 14 bases. Sequences KGHDR (CDR1) and SFDVKD (CDR2) are obtained from the germline V gene. In this chain, TRBV24-1 is recombined with TRBJ2-1; the D gene cannot be resolved reliably. The sequenced material came from CD4+ T cells from PBMCs. This sequence originates from a human donor with Susac syndrome. CDR3 loop: CATSDRHFFHEQFF. The base sequence is TGTGCCACCAGTGACCGGCATTTCTTTCATGAGCAGTTCTTC.